Listed here is a single T cell receptor beta chain. The data belong to a study of blood T cell repertoires in COVID-19. There are 14 residues in the CDR3. CDR1 and CDR2 from the germline V gene are KGHSH and LQKENI. V gave up 10 bases and J gave up 0 bases, with 13 bases separating them. The assay was immunoSEQ multiplex PCR, and TCRdb's table has in-frame clones only and misses some. The table has 270,000 or so clones, about four fifths seen once. The origin of this receptor is a woman aged 50 to 65 who had recovered from COVID-19. The sequencing input was peripheral blood. The V call is TRBV18, the J call TRBJ1-3; D is unclear. CDR3 nucleotides: TGTGCCACCAGCGGGCAGGACTCTGGAAACACCATATATTTT. Its translation is CATSGQDSGNTIYF.